These 14 T cell receptor beta chains were sequenced from one sample in a study of response to subunit inactivated influenza vaccine. TCRdb re-analysed the RT-PCR reads in MiXCR, keeping a single row per CDR3 protein. The sample gives fewer than 700,000 distinct CDR3 sequences, 13% of which show up once; 10% to 15% is in the top ten. The material was PBMCs from blood, obtained around seven weeks after vaccination. All receptors derive from a man aged 45-65 years who received an inactivated influenza vaccine.

The rearrangement links TRBV12-3 or TRBV12-4 to TRBJ2-6; D is perhaps TRBD2 (6 bases). This CDR3 is 19 amino acids long. Deletions cut 3 bases from V and 3 bases from J, with 21 bases between. As DNA, the CDR3 is TGTGCCAGCAGTTTGAGAAGGGAGGTGGAGGCTCTTGGGGCCAACGTCCTGACTTTC. Translation gives CASSLRREVEALGANVLTF.

This clonotype occurred many times. The CDR3 DNA is TGTGCCAGCAGACGGACTAGCGTGGAGACCCAGTACTTC. It specifies CASRRTSVETQYF. This sequence joins TRBV6-2 or TRBV6-3 and TRBJ2-5, with TRBD2 matching over 9 bases. CDR3 length equals 13 residues. J lost 5 bases, V lost 6 bases, and 4 bases had no gene match. CDR1 is MNHEY and CDR2 is SVGEGT in the germline V gene.

This clonotype was counted a few times. The J gene is TRBJ2-3, the V gene TRBV6-1, with 10 nucleotides matching TRBD1. The CDR3 length is 15 residues. After removal of 5 bases from V and 6 bases from J, the junction contained 8 bases not matched to a gene. Per the germline V gene, CDR1 is MNHNS and CDR2 is SASEGT. The CDR3 spells CASSPRTGGMDTQYF. The CDR3 region has the DNA TGTGCCAGCAGTCCCCGGACAGGGGGTATGGATACGCAGTATTTT.

This clonotype was detected only a few times. The chain employs TRBV2 and TRBJ2-5; tentatively, D is TRBD1 or TRBD2 (6 bases each). CDR1 and CDR2 from the germline V gene are SNHLY and FYNNEI. V lost 6 bases to trimming and J lost 4 bases, with 12 bases between them. The CDR3 runs to 13 residues. CDR3 in DNA: TGTGCCAGCAGATGGGGGGCCGGAGAGACCCAGTACTTC. Its translation is CASRWGAGETQYF.

This clonotype was counted a few times. This chain joins TRBV27 and TRBJ1-1; 11 positions match TRBD1. Germline-derived CDR1 and CDR2 are MNHEY and SMNVEV (reference sequence). The V gene end was trimmed by 6 bases and the J gene end by 1 base; junction bases not matched to a gene: 4. The CDR3 has 15 amino acids. CDR3 coding DNA: TGTGCCAGCAGGCCTGGACAGGGGGCGAACACTGAAGCTTTCTTT. Translating it yields CASRPGQGANTEAFF.

This clonotype was seen at least ten times. CDR3 amino acids: CSVERVRGSPNTEAFF. As DNA, the CDR3 is TGCAGCGTTGAAAGGGTCAGGGGGTCACCGAACACTGAAGCTTTCTTT. The gene calls are TRBV29-1 and TRBJ1-1; 7 positions agree with TRBD1. Losses at the gene ends were 2 bases for V and 1 base for J; bases not matched to a gene: 10. The length of the CDR3 is 16 residues. Per the germline V gene, CDR1 is SQVTM and CDR2 is ANQGSEA.

The sample holds a few counts of this clonotype. V gene TRBV30 combines with J gene TRBJ2-2, with unresolved D. V dropped 1 base and J dropped 3 bases, with 9 bases sitting between them. Germline CDR1 GTSNPN, CDR2 SVGIG (reference sequence). This CDR3 region has 14 residues. CDR3 bases: TGTGCCTGGAGTGGGGCCAGGCACACCGGGGAGCTGTTTTTT. This codes for CAWSGARHTGELFF.

In nucleotides, the CDR3 is TGCAGTGCCGTAGGGGACTCCATGGGAAACATTCAGTACTTC. Protein sequence: CSAVGDSMGNIQYF. This sequence joins TRBV20-1 and TRBJ2-4; tentative D call: TRBD2 (6 bases). Germline V gene sequence: CDR1 DFQATT, CDR2 SNEGSKA (reference sequence). Trimming pared 6 bases from V and 6 bases from J, leaving 18 bases between. The CDR3 is made up of 14 amino acids.

The sample holds a few counts of this clonotype. V usage is TRBV7-6 and J usage is TRBJ2-3; maybe TRBD2 (6 bases). With 4 bases removed from V and 4 bases from J, the gap between germline ends came to 12 bases. The germline V gene has CDR1 SGHVS and CDR2 FNYEAQ. The CDR3 sequence is 14 residues long. The CDR3 DNA sequence: TGTGCCAGCAGCTCCTCGGGGGTAGCAGATACGCAGTATTTT. The encoded protein is CASSSSGVADTQYF.

This clonotype was counted only a few times. The V and J genes are TRBV10-3 and TRBJ1-1; D is unresolved. This CDR3 is built from 13 residues. Trimming pared 11 bases from V and 3 bases from J, leaving 16 bases between. Looked up from germline, CDR1 is ENHRY and CDR2 is SYGVKD. CDR3 region: CAVRESQDTEAFF. The CDR3 nucleotides are TGTGCCGTAAGGGAGAGTCAGGACACTGAAGCTTTCTTT.

This clonotype was counted only a few times. This chain connects TRBV2 to TRBJ2-3, with D possibly being TRBD1 (6 bases). Per germline, CDR1 SNHLY and CDR2 FYNNEI. Trimming left V 4 bases short and J 6 bases short, with 14 bases between. This CDR3 comprises 14 residues. The CDR3 region has the DNA TGTGCCAGCAGTGTATCTGGGGGCATGGATACGCAGTATTTT. As protein: CASSVSGGMDTQYF.

V and J are TRBV15 and TRBJ2-3, with a possible D match to TRBD1 (5 bases). V lost 0 bases, J lost 4 bases, and 17 bases lay in between. Germline CDR1 is LNHNV and CDR2 is YYDKDF (reference sequence). The CDR3 is 17 residues long. Here the CDR3 reads CATSRDWAGIRSDTQYF. DNA for the CDR3: TGTGCCACCAGCAGAGATTGGGCAGGGATAAGGTCAGATACGCAGTATTTT.

The chain combines TRBV10-2 with TRBJ2-7, with D maybe TRBD1 (6 bases). This CDR3 contains 15 residues. V shed 0 bases and J shed 7 bases, with 16 bases lying between them. Germline loops: CDR1 WSHSY, CDR2 SAAADI. CDR3 sequence (DNA): TGCGCCAGCAGTGAGTCGAACAGGGCGACGGGAGAGCAGTACTTC. Residues: CASSESNRATGEQYF.

The chain employs TRBV9 and TRBJ2-5; the D gene is possibly TRBD1 (5 bases). The CDR3 contains 13 residues. The V gene lost 0 bases and the J gene lost 4 bases, with 7 bases spanning the gap. The germline CDR1 and CDR2 sequences are SGDLS and YYNGEE. This chain's CDR3 is CASSVGRGETQYF. The CDR3 bases are TGTGCCAGCAGCGTAGGTAGGGGAGAGACCCAGTACTTC.